This T cell receptor (beta chain) was documented in a study of identifying expanded T cells in peripheral blood. Points from the study as a whole: Variance in clone template counts between approximately 2-week samples significantly increased with total template count across all healthy donors. Technical replicates showed about 1.1 changed clones; around 2 weeks roughly 16; four weeks 19.

Generated by immunoSEQ multiplex PCR, the TCRdb table keeps only in-frame clones and is missing some. This sample carries around 120,000 clones, approximately 88% of them seen once, and the ten largest clones take 3% to 3.5%. About this clone itself: Its matching antigen is unknown.

Material for sequencing was blood. The sequence came from a person between 18 and 75 years old in good health.

CDR3 in amino acids: CASPAGVNTEAFF. DNA for the CDR3: TGTGCCAGCCCGGCGGGAGTCAACACTGAAGCTTTCTTT. This chain connects TRBV2 to TRBJ1-1, with unresolved D. The germline V gene has CDR1 SNHLY and CDR2 FYNNEI. Trimming pared 8 bases from V and 2 bases from J, leaving 12 bases between. This CDR3 has 13 residues.